This T cell receptor beta chain stems from a study of shared clonotypes between healthy human individuals. Study results and limitations: Blood alone was sampled, and tissue repertoires likely differ. Generation probability values for non-shared clonotypes were lower than those for clonotypes shared by all four donors.

CDR1 and CDR2 (germline): SGHNT, YYREEE (reference sequence). Trimming shortened V by 0 bases and J by 4 bases, and 11 bases separated the two germline ends. This CDR3 is built from 15 residues. Methods used by the authors: As immunoSEQ supplied junction-only sequences (without quality scores), filtering differed. Data came from immunoSEQ multiplex PCR; TCRdb stores just in-frame clones and leaves some out. V, J and clone size are those of that table, while D and trimming were read from the DNA. This sample has 2,500,000 or so clones; 93% occur once, and the top ten carry more than 0.35%. There are a few counts of this clone. As yet, its antigen is unknown. Splitting of CD4+ cells produced CD45RA+ naive and CD45RA-negative memory subsets.

The sample consisted of naive CD4+ T cells from PBMCs. Stated subset: CD45RA+ positively selected. J is TRBJ1-3 and V is TRBV5-4, with D uncertain. The TCR was taken from a man in his late teens or twenties in good health. Some clones in this sample may be carry-over from other donors' samples. Here the CDR3 reads CASSLGGMMGNTIYF. DNA for the CDR3: TGTGCCAGCAGCTTGGGTGGCATGATGGGAAACACCATATATTTT.